The TCR beta chain under discussion was sequenced for a study of OX40 agonist ivuxolimab in advanced cancers. This table comes from immunoSEQ multiplex PCR, and its TCRdb copy is limited to in-frame clones, with some not included. The data contain about 35,000 clones, 84% of them seen just once; the ten biggest clones take up 1.5% to 2%. Germline V CDR1 and CDR2: SGDLS, YYNGEE. V lost 3 bases and J lost 5, with 11 bases in between. The CDR3 spans 13 residues. The sequenced sample was CD4+ or CD8+ T cells sorted from blood, obtained in a trial of the OX40 agonist ivuxolimab. This receptor was taken from an adult with an advanced solid tumor such as melanoma, head and neck, liver or kidney cancer. The chain has TRBV9 and TRBJ2-5; D is perhaps TRBD1 (6 bases). CDR3 nucleotide sequence: TGTGCCAGCAGCGCCAGGGGTGGCGAGACCCAGTACTTC. Its translation: CASSARGGETQYF.